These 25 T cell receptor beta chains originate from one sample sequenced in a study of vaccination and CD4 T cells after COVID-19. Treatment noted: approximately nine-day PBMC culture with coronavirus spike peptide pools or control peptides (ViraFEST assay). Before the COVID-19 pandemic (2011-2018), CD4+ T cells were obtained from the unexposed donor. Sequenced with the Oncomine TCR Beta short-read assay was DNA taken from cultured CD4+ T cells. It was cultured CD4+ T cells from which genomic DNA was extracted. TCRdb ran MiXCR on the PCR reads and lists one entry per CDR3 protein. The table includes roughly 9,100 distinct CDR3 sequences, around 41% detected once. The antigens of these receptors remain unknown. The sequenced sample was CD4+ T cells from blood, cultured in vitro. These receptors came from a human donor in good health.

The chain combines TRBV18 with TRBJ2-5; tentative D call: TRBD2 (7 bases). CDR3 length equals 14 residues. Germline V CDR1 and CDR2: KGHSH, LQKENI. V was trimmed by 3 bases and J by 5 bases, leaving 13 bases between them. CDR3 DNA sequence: TGTGCCAGCTCACCGGGAGGGGGGACGGAGACCCAGTACTTC. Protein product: CASSPGGGTETQYF.

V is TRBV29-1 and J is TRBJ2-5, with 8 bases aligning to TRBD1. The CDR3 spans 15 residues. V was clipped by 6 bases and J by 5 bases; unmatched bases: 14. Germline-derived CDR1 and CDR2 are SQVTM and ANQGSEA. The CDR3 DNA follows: TGCAGCGTGGCTGGAGGACAGGGTTTATGGGAGACCCAGTACTTC. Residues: CSVAGGQGLWETQYF.

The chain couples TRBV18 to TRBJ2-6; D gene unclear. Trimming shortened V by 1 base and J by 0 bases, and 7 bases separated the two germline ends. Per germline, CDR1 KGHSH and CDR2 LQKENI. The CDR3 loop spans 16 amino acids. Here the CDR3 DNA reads TGTGCCAGCTCACCACTGGCTGGCTCTGGGGCCAACGTCCTGACTTTC. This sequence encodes CASSPLAGSGANVLTF. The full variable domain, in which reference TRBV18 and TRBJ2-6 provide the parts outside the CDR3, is NAGVMQNPRHLVRRRGQEARLRCSPMKGHSHVYWYRQLPEEGLKFMVYLQKENIIDESGMPKERFSAEFPKEGPSILRIQQVVRGDSAAYFCASSPLAGSGANVLTFGAGSRLTVL.

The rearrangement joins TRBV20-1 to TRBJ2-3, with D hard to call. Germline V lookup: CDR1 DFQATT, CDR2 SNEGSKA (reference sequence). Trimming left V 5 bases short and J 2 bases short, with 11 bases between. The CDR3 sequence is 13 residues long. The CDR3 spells CSAGRLFTDTQYF. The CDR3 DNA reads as TGCAGTGCTGGGCGACTGTTCACAGATACGCAGTATTTT.

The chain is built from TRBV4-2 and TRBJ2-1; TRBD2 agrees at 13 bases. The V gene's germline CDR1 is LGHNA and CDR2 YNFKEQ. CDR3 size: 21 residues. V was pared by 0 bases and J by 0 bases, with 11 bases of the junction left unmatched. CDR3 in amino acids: CASSQDRPGLAGLSSYNEQFF. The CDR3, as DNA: TGTGCCAGCAGCCAAGATAGGCCGGGACTAGCGGGATTGAGCTCCTACAATGAGCAGTTCTTC.

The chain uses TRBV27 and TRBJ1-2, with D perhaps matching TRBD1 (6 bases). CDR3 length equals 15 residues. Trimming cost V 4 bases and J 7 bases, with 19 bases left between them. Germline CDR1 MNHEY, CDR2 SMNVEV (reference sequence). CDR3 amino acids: CASSSRGGSYSGYTF. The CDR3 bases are TGTGCCAGCAGTTCCAGGGGCGGGTCCTATAGTGGCTACACCTTC.

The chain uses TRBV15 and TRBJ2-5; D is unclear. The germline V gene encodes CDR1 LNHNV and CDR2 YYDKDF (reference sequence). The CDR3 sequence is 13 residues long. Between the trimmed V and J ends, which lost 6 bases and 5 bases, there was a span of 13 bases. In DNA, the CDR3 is TGTGCCACCAGGGGTCGGATCCGGGAGACCCAGTACTTC. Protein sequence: CATRGRIRETQYF.

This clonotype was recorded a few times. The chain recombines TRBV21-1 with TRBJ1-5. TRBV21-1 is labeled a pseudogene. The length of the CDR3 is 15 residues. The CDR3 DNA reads TGTGCCAGCAGCCCAAATCGGTGGTCAAATCAGCCCCAGCATTTT. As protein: CASSPNRWSNQPQHF.

CDR3 DNA: TGTGCCAGCAGCCAAGTTCGGGACGTGAACTACGAGCAGTACTTC. Translated, it gives CASSQVRDVNYEQYF. The chain has TRBV4-2 and TRBJ2-7; TRBD1 or TRBD2 may be the D gene (5 bases each). Per the germline V gene, CDR1 is LGHNA and CDR2 is YNFKEQ. The CDR3 totals 15 residues. Trimming left V 1 base short and J 3 bases short, with 13 bases between.

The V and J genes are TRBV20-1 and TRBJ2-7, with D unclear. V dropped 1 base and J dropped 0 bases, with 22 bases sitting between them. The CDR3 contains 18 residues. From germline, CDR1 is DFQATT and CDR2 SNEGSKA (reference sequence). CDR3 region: CSARAPPPSHTYSYEQYF. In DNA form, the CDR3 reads TGCAGTGCTAGAGCGCCGCCCCCTTCACATACCTACTCCTACGAGCAGTACTTC.

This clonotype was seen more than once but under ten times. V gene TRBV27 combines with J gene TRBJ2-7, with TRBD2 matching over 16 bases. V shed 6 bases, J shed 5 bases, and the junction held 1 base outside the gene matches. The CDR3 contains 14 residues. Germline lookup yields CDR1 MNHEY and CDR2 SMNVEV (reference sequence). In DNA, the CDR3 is TGTGCCAGCAGGGGACTAGCGGGAGGGAACGAGCAGTACTTC. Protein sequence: CASRGLAGGNEQYF.

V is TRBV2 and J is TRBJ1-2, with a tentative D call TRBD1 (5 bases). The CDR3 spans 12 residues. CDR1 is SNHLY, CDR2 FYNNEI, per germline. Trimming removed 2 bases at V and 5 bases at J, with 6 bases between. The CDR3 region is CASSERGYGYTF. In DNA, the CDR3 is TGTGCCAGCAGTGAACGGGGGTATGGCTACACCTTC. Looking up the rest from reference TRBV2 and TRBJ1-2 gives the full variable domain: EPEVTQTPSHQVTQMGQEVILRCVPISNHLYFYWYRQILGQKVEFLVSFYNNEISEKSEIFDDQFSVERPDGSNFTLKIRSTKLEDSAMYFCASSERGYGYTFGSGTRLTVV.

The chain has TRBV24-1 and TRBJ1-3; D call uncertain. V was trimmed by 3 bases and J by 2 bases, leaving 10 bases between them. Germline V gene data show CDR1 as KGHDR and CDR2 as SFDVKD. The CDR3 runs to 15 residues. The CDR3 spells CATSDPTRTGNTIYF. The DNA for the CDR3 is TGTGCCACCAGTGATCCCACAAGGACTGGAAACACCATATATTTT.

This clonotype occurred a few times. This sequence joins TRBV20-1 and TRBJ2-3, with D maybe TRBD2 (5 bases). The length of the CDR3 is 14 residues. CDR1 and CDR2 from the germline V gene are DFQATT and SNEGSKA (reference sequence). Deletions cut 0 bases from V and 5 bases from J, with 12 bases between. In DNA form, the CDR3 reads TGCAGTGCTAGAGATGTTCGGGATGGAGATACGCAGTATTTT. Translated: CSARDVRDGDTQYF.

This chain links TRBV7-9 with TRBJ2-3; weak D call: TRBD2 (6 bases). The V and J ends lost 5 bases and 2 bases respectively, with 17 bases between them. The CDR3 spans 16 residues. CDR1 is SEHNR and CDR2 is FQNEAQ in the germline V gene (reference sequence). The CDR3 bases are TGTGCCAGCAGCGGCGGGGCTAGCGAGATCACAGATACGCAGTATTTT. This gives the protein CASSGGASEITDTQYF. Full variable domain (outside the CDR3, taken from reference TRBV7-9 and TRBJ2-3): DTGVSQNPRHKITKRGQNVTFRCDPISEHNRLYWYRQTLGQGPEFLTYFQNEAQLEKSRLLSDRFSAERPKGSFSTLEIQRTEQGDSAMYLCASSGGASEITDTQYFGPGTRLTVL.

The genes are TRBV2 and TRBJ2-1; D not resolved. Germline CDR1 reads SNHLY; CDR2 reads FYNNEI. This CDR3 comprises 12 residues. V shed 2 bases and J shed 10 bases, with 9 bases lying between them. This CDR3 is CASSELDDEQFF. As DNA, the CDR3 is TGTGCCAGCAGTGAATTGGACGACGAGCAGTTCTTC.

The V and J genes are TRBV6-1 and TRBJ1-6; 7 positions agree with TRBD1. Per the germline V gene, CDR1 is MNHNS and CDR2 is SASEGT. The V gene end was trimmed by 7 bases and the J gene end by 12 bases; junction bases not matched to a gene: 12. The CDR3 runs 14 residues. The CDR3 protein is CASTRSGGGEPLHF. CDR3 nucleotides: TGTGCCAGCACCCGGTCAGGGGGAGGGGAACCCCTCCACTTT.

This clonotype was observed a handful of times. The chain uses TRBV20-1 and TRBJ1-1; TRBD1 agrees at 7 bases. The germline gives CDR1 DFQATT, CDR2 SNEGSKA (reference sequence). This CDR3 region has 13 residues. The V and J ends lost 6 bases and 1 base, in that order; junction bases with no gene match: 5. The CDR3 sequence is CSAPGQPNTEAFF. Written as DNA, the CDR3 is TGCAGTGCCCCGGGACAGCCGAACACTGAAGCTTTCTTT.

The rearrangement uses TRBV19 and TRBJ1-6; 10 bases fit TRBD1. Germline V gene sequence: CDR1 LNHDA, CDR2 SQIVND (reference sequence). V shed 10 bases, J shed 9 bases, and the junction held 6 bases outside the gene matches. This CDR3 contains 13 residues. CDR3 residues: CATTGTGVSPLHF. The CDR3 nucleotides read TGTGCCACCACCGGGACAGGGGTTTCACCCCTCCACTTT.

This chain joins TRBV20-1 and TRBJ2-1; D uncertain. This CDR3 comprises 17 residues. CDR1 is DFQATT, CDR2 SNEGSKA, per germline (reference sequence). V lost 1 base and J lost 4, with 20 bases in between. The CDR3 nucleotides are TGCAGTGCTAGAGCCCCTAGACCGGCCCGTCGTTACAATGAGCAGTTCTTC. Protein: CSARAPRPARRYNEQFF.

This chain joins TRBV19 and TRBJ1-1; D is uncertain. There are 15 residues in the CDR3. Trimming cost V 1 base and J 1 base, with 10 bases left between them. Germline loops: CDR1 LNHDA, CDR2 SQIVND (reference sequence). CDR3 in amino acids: CASSIGRGGNTEAFF. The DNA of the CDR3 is TGTGCCAGTAGTATAGGCCGGGGAGGGAACACTGAAGCTTTCTTT.

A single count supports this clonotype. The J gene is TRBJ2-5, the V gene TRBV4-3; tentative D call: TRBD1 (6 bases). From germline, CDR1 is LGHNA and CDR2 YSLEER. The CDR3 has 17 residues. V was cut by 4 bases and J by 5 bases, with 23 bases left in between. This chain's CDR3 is CASSRNGLQGIEETQYF. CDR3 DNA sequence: TGCGCCAGCAGCCGAAATGGGCTACAGGGAATCGAGGAGACCCAGTACTTC.

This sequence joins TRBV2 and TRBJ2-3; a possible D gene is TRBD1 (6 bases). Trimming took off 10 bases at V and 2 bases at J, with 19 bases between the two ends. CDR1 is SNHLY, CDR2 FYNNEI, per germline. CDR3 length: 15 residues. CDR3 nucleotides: TGTGCCACTTCCAGTACCGGGACAACCACAGATACGCAGTATTTT. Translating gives CATSSTGTTTDTQYF.

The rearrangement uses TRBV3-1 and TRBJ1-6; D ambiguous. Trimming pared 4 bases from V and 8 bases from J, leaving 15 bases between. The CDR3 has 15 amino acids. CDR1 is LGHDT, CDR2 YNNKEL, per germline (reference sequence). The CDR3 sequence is CASSPTGSGDSPLHF. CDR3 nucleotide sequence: TGTGCCAGCAGCCCGACCGGATCGGGAGATTCACCCCTCCACTTT.

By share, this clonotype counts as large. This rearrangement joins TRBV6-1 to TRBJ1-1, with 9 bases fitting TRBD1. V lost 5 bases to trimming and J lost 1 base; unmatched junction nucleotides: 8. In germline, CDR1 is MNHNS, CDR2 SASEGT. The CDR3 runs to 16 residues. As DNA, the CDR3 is TGTGCCAGCAGTACCTCCCCGGGACAGGGGAACACTGAAGCTTTCTTT. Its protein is CASSTSPGQGNTEAFF.